This T cell receptor beta chain was documented in a study of neurological immune-mediated disorders (dated by TCRdb to about 2019). Describing the broader study: Of the roughly 35 multiple sclerosis patients, some 31 had relapsing-remitting MS and 3 had secondary progressive MS. Using UMI-based sequencing, the study compared peripheral blood TCR-beta repertoires from patients with HTLV-I-associated myelopathy (HAM/TSP), patients with multiple sclerosis, and healthy controls. Alongside PBMC samples, the set of about 100 TCR-beta libraries contained longitudinal samples, technical triplicates, and paired CD4+ and CD8+ T-cell subsets that had been sorted. The cohort was made up of about 68 subjects, consisting of around 15 HAM/TSP patients, about 34 multiple sclerosis patients and about 20 healthy controls.

To synthesize cDNA, template-switch 5'RACE was performed with a primer carrying a 10-nucleotide random unique molecular identifier so that each TCR transcript was tagged. Every sequencing run covered 15-18 subjects and yielded more than 160 million TCR-beta sequences. The RNeasy kit was used for extraction of total RNA. Using the KAPA Real-time Library Amplification kit, TCR-beta VDJ regions were amplified with primers for the TCR constant region and the 5'RACE anchor. Sample indexes and Illumina adaptors were added in a first PCR, and a second PCR then increased library yield. After purification with Ampure beads, the TCR product of roughly 650 bp was size-selected on a 2% E-gel SizeSelection system. Before pooling, library quality was checked on a Bioanalyzer, concentration was measured with Qubit, and libraries were quantified with the Kapa Library Quantification kit. An Illumina HiSeq 2500 was used to sequence the libraries paired-end at 2 x 150 bp. To increase sequence diversity, roughly 23-30% phiX was spiked into each library pool. Under the source paper's analysis protocol: Quality-filtered reads were processed with the UMI-based MiGEC pipeline, and over 90% of raw TCR sequences were removed by the MiGEC pipeline during error correction. VDJ genes were aligned to IMGT germline references, and each clonotype was defined by a unique CDR3 amino acid sequence together with V-J genes. Clonal expansion, Shannon diversity and CDR3 relatedness (CalcPairwiseDistances, ClusterSamples) were evaluated with VDJtools, and phylogenetic trees were built with CLCbio workbench. A clone was classed as expanded if it had 8 or more unique UMIs, a cutoff based on coefficient-of-variation modelling across technical triplicates. In TCRdb, the public reads were trimmed at Q25 with fastp and aligned with MiXCR, with productive beta chains retained. Every CDR3 protein is listed once, alongside the most common genes and DNA of its rows. V and J calls and clone size were set by TCRdb, not the authors. The sample data list tens of thousands of distinct CDR3 sequences, and roughly 2.6% of these were observed just once. 1.1% of the sample goes to the ten largest clones.

This clonotype was counted ten times or more. No antigen is known for it. Base qualities are missing; no much larger clone stands one base away. For unsorted PBMC libraries, 2 million PBMCs were used after storage in RNAlater at -80 degrees C until RNA extraction. Multiple sclerosis patients were enrolled in a US clinical protocol under which disease progression was evaluated by magnetic resonance imaging. Peripheral blood was subjected to Ficoll-Hypaque density gradient centrifugation to isolate PBMCs, which were then cryopreserved in liquid nitrogen. A distance of 12 bases separates the germline ends of V and J, which lose 6 bases and 1 base respectively. The germline V gene yields ENHRY for CDR1 and SYGVKD for CDR2. The CDR3 numbers 14 residues from cysteine through phenylalanine. Just the 42-base CDR3 DNA is kept, in frame starting at base 1. On the study overall, not on this receptor specifically: No identical CDR3 amino acid sequences were found to be shared among expanded clones across subjects, suggesting that TCR-beta repertoires were private in all groups. The MS cluster showed no association with clinical or MRI features, and the authors stated that larger cohorts are needed. The highest TCR clonal expansion was observed in HAM/TSP patients, whereas the lowest was observed in MS patients, even when compared with healthy controls. In phylogenetic analysis, the repertoires of 18 of 34 MS patients grouped into a cluster of related CDR3 sequences, which suggests a possible signature at the repertoire level.

The clonotype comes from a woman younger than 45 with multiple sclerosis. The V gene is TRBV10-3 and the J gene is TRBJ1-1; the D gene lacks a confident call. Sequences were obtained from PBMCs. The CDR3 has the sequence CAIREDNRNTEAFF. The sequence in DNA is TGTGCCATCAGGGAAGATAATAGGAACACTGAAGCTTTCTTT.